This passage covers 18 T cell receptor beta chains from one sample sequenced in a study of T cell changes during pregnancy in multiple sclerosis. Only in-frame clones appear in the TCRdb table, and some are missing; sequencing was by immunoSEQ multiplex PCR. This sample has about 120,000 clones, with about 93% found just once. The sequences come from peripheral blood, collected in the third trimester of pregnancy. Receptors were obtained from a female donor with multiple sclerosis, enrolled in a pregnancy study.

The chain couples TRBV5-1 to TRBJ2-7, with TRBD1 matching over 7 bases. After removal of 4 bases from V and 1 base from J, the junction contained 17 bases not matched to a gene. CDR3 length equals 18 residues. Germline loops: CDR1 SGHRS, CDR2 YFSETQ. For the CDR3, the DNA is TGCGCCAGCAGCACGCGCCGGGACAGTCACGTCTCATCCTACGAGCAGTACTTC. Amino acids: CASSTRRDSHVSSYEQYF. Looking up the rest from reference TRBV5-1 and TRBJ2-7 gives the full variable domain: KAGVTQTPRYLIKTRGQQVTLSCSPISGHRSVSWYQQTPGQGLQFLFEYFSETQRNKGNFPGRFSGRQFSNSRSEMNVSTLELGDSALYLCASSTRRDSHVSSYEQYFGPGTRLTVT.

The chain has TRBV28 and TRBJ1-4; TRBD1 is a possible D gene (6 bases). The CDR3 runs 12 residues. Germline V gives CDR1 MDHEN, CDR2 SYDVKM. CDR3 residues: CVTGNFFEKLFF. DNA for the CDR3: TGTGTTACAGGGAACTTTTTTGAAAAACTGTTTTTT. The complete variable domain, with remaining parts taken from reference TRBV28 and TRBJ1-4, reads DVKVTQSSRYLVKRTGEKVFLECVQDMDHENMFWYRQDPGLGLRLIYFSYDVKMKEKGDIPEGYSVSREKKERFSLILESASTNQTSMYLCVTGNFFEKLFFGSGTQLSVL.

The chain uses TRBV4-1 and TRBJ2-7, with D tentatively TRBD1 (6 bases). Germline CDR1 reads MGHRA; CDR2 reads YSYEKL. The CDR3 is 13 residues long. V dropped 6 bases and J dropped 3 bases, with 12 bases sitting between them. This CDR3 is CASRMVGGYEQYF. The CDR3 DNA reads TGCGCCAGCAGAATGGTAGGGGGCTACGAGCAGTACTTC.

In its sample, this clone was seen once. This chain joins TRBV11-3 and TRBJ2-1, with 11 positions matching TRBD2. This CDR3 has 16 amino acids. Germline CDR1 reads SGHNT; CDR2 reads YENEEA. After removal of 5 bases from V and 8 bases from J, the junction contained 11 bases not matched to a gene. The CDR3 sequence is CASSPGTSGEYDEQFF. CDR3 coding DNA: TGTGCCAGCAGCCCCGGGACTAGCGGAGAATATGATGAGCAGTTCTTC.

The V gene is TRBV6-4, the J gene TRBJ1-2, with 11 bases that match TRBD1. CDR3 length: 16 amino acids. With 7 bases clipped from V and 5 bases from J, the junction kept 12 bases outside the gene matches. The germline CDR1 and CDR2 sequences are MRHNA and SNTAGT. The DNA of the CDR3 is TGTGCCAGCACCCTCAGCGGGACAGGGGGAAGGTATGGCTACACCTTC. Translating it yields CASTLSGTGGRYGYTF.

In its sample, this clone was seen once. This CDR3 is CATSRGYSGRARAGELFF. The CDR3 coding sequence is TGTGCCACCAGCAGAGGTTACAGCGGGAGGGCCAGGGCCGGGGAGCTGTTTTTT. The chain uses TRBV15 and TRBJ2-2; 10 nucleotides agree with TRBD2. Losses at the gene ends were 1 base for V and 6 bases for J; bases not matched to a gene: 11. Germline V gives CDR1 LNHNV, CDR2 YYDKDF (reference sequence). CDR3 size: 18 residues.

The CDR3 loop is CASSPPGAQFF. DNA of the CDR3: TGTGCCAGCTCACCACCGGGAGCGCAGTTCTTC. This rearrangement joins TRBV18 to TRBJ2-1, with a possible D match to TRBD2 (5 bases). This CDR3 has 11 amino acids. Trimming pared 0 bases from V and 12 bases from J, leaving 6 bases between. The germline CDR1 and CDR2 sequences are KGHSH and LQKENI.

The chain recombines TRBV7-6 with TRBJ2-5; the D is unclear. With 5 bases removed from V and 4 bases from J, the gap between germline ends came to 11 bases. There are 13 residues in the CDR3. Germline V gene sequence: CDR1 SGHVS, CDR2 FNYEAQ. In nucleotides, the CDR3 is TGTGCCAGCAGCCCCGGTGATGGAGAGACCCAGTACTTC. This codes for CASSPGDGETQYF.

The genes are TRBV7-2 and TRBJ1-2; 8 bases match TRBD1. This CDR3 contains 15 residues. Germline CDR1 and CDR2: SGHTA and FQGNSA. J was trimmed by 8 bases and V by 4 bases; bases with no gene match: 12. Here the CDR3 reads CASSSEPTGERGYTF. DNA of the CDR3: TGTGCCAGCAGCTCAGAACCGACAGGGGAGCGCGGCTACACCTTC.

The genes are TRBV4-2 and TRBJ2-7; 8 bases fit TRBD2. V lost 0 bases, J lost 9 bases, and 10 bases stayed unmatched. This CDR3 is built from 15 residues. Germline V gene lookup returns CDR1 LGHNA and CDR2 YNFKEQ. The DNA of the CDR3 is TGTGCCAGCAGCCAAGAGGTCGGGAGGGCCTCTGTGCAGTACTTC. Translation: CASSQEVGRASVQYF.

V and J are TRBV27 and TRBJ1-1; no clear D gene. The CDR3 covers 15 residues. The V gene's germline CDR1 is MNHEY and CDR2 SMNVEV (reference sequence). The germline V and J ends were trimmed by 1 base and 4 bases, with 13 bases remaining between them. DNA for the CDR3: TGTGCCAGCAGTTTATATCCCGGACTGCCCACTGAAGCTTTCTTT. Its protein product is CASSLYPGLPTEAFF.

This clone was counted once. The V gene is TRBV11-2, the J gene TRBJ1-2, with 9 bases that match TRBD1. Trimming cost V 5 bases and J 8 bases; bases outside gene matches: 9. The length of the CDR3 is 14 residues. Per germline, CDR1 SGHAT and CDR2 FQNNGV. CDR3: CASSPQPGQGGYTF. Written as DNA, the CDR3 is TGTGCCAGCAGCCCTCAACCGGGACAGGGAGGCTACACCTTC.

The chain links TRBV15 to TRBJ2-1; 8 bases are shared with TRBD1. This CDR3 has 16 residues. V lost 1 base, J lost 9 bases, and 11 bases stayed unmatched. Germline CDR1 is LNHNV and CDR2 is YYDKDF (reference sequence). Here the CDR3 reads CATSRGPLDRAAEQFF. The CDR3 coding sequence is TGTGCCACCAGCAGAGGCCCCTTGGACAGGGCCGCTGAGCAGTTCTTC.

The chain carries TRBV19 and TRBJ1-2; D is unclear. The CDR3 consists of 18 residues. The germline V and J ends were trimmed by 5 bases and 8 bases, with 30 bases remaining between them. CDR1 LNHDA and CDR2 SQIVND come from the germline V gene (reference sequence). Here the CDR3 DNA reads TGTGCCAGTAGTCTGACCCGAGGGAGAGGGAGGCTGTTACGGGGCTACACCTTC. Translation gives CASSLTRGRGRLLRGYTF.

The CDR3 DNA reads TGTGCCAGCAGTACGGACAGGTACAATGAGCAGTTCTTC. It yields the protein CASSTDRYNEQFF. This chain joins TRBV27 and TRBJ2-1; TRBD1 matches 7 bases. V gave up 5 bases and J gave up 4 bases; unmatched junction bases: 2. Germline V gene data show CDR1 as MNHEY and CDR2 as SMNVEV (reference sequence). The CDR3 contains 13 residues.

This chain links TRBV25-1 with TRBJ2-1, with TRBD2 matching over 9 bases. Losses at the gene ends were 7 bases for V and 7 bases for J; bases not matched to a gene: 11. CDR3 length: 15 residues. Per germline, CDR1 MGHDK and CDR2 SYGVNS. CDR3 amino acids: CASIGVGLAGNEQFF. The DNA for the CDR3 is TGTGCCAGCATAGGTGTGGGGCTAGCGGGGAATGAGCAGTTCTTC.

V gene TRBV5-1 combines with J gene TRBJ2-2, with 10 bases that match TRBD1. The ends lost 0 bases at V and 4 bases at J; junction bases unmatched: 3. CDR1 SGHRS and CDR2 YFSETQ come from the germline V gene. The CDR3 has 16 residues. The CDR3 nucleotides are TGCGCCAGCAGCTTGGGGGACAGGGGATCCACCGGGGAGCTGTTTTTT. Its translation: CASSLGDRGSTGELFF.

Comments on this clone: This CDR3 is also generated by other DNA sequences in the sample. The V and J genes are TRBV5-1 and TRBJ1-5; D not resolved. Trimming took 2 bases from V and 1 from J, leaving 7 bases between them. The CDR3 runs to 14 residues. CDR1 SGHRS and CDR2 YFSETQ come from the germline V gene. The CDR3 bases are TGCGCCAGCAGCTTAGCGGGGAGCAATCAGCCCCAGCATTTT. It translates to CASSLAGSNQPQHF.